This TCR beta chain was retrieved from a study of T cell repertoires in cytomegalovirus infection. Study-wide background: Carrying CMV and the relevant HLA type showed in public TCR beta signatures. Study-wide points: Accumulated public TCR beta family frequency recognized individuals carrying CMV together with the relevant HLA. HLA-C-restricted CMV-specific TCR beta clonotypes prevailed in the ex vivo response.

This clonotype showed up just a few times. What it binds is not known. TCRdb re-called the reads through MiXCR, storing one row per CDR3 protein. Among hundreds of thousands of distinct CDR3 sequences, 20% to 25% were seen once, and the ten largest hold approximately 8%. This CDR3 has 15 residues. The V and J ends lost 5 bases and 1 base respectively, with 15 bases between them. Germline CDR1 and CDR2: SNHLY and FYNNEI. The sequence derives from a human donor in good health (CMV status not recorded). Some clones in this sample may be carry-over from other donors' samples. The material sequenced was CD8+ T cells from PBMCs. The chain carries TRBV2 and TRBJ2-7; D unclear. The CDR3 loop reads CASSLDPSRSYEQYF. The CDR3 bases are TGTGCCAGCAGTCTCGACCCAAGCAGGTCCTACGAGCAGTACTTC.